This T cell receptor beta chain was captured by sequencing in a study of response to subunit inactivated influenza vaccine. TCRdb called the RT-PCR reads again in MiXCR, with one record for every CDR3 protein. Among about 540,000 distinct CDR3 sequences listed, under 25% were seen once. Germline V lookup: CDR1 DFQATT, CDR2 SNEGSKA (reference sequence). The CDR3 spans 10 residues. Trimming pared 3 bases from V and 6 bases from J, leaving 6 bases between. This sample also belongs to another study, concerning T cells expressing NK-cell markers. This second report adds: The cDNA for TCR beta came from 5'RACE template switching with UMIs. T cells sorted in several experiments were restricted to alpha-beta TCR T cells by an anti-gamma-delta TCR antibody. For a handful of donors, the dominant NKG2C+ clonotypes made up roughly 1.0-8% of their CD8+ T cells.

The receptor's source is a man aged 45-65 years who received an inactivated influenza vaccine. The input for sequencing was CD4+ T cells sorted from PBMCs, taken about 12 days after vaccination. The gene calls are TRBV20-1 and TRBJ2-7; D is ambiguous. CDR3 sequence (DNA): TGCAGTGCTAGGGTACTCGAGCAGTACTTC. It codes for CSARVLEQYF.